A single sample gave rise to the 26 T cell receptor beta chains below, sequenced in a study of beta chain features in type 1 diabetes. Study outcomes and limitations: Within each of all four CD4+ subsets, Type 1 diabetes patients had TCRB CDR3s that were moderately but significantly shorter.

Every bit of the isolated RNA underwent reverse transcription, so sequencing read expressed TCRB transcripts. TCRdb's table, derived via immunoSEQ multiplex PCR, lists solely in-frame clones and lacks some. There are 500,000 to 800,000 clones in the sample; around 12% occur only once, and 0.095% to 0.15% lies in the top ten. No antigens are known for them. Specimen: naive CD4+ T cells from blood. The receptors stem from a man in his thirties or forties with type 1 diabetes.

The V and J genes are TRBV9 and TRBJ2-5; D call uncertain. The CDR3 is made up of 14 amino acids. Germline V lookup: CDR1 SGDLS, CDR2 YYNGEE. The V and J ends lost 4 bases and 5 bases respectively, with 15 bases between them. CDR3 sequence: CASSPSPNVETQYF. The CDR3 DNA reads TGTGCCAGCAGCCCGAGTCCCAACGTCGAGACCCAGTACTTC.

The chain is built from TRBV5-1 and TRBJ2-1, with D tentatively TRBD1 (6 bases). Germline loops: CDR1 SGHRS, CDR2 YFSETQ. The germline V and J ends were trimmed by 2 bases and 7 bases, with 13 bases remaining between them. The CDR3 is 14 residues long. Here the CDR3 reads CASSLLDRLNEQFF. Here the CDR3 DNA reads TGCGCCAGCAGCTTACTCGACAGGTTGAATGAGCAGTTCTTC.

The chain joins TRBV27 to TRBJ2-7; 11 bases agree with TRBD2. Germline V gene lookup returns CDR1 MNHEY and CDR2 SMNVEV (reference sequence). Unmatched junction bases numbered 11, after V lost 2 bases and J lost 5 bases. The CDR3 is made up of 17 amino acids. The CDR3 protein is CASSLLAGGPLPDEQYF. The DNA of the CDR3 is TGTGCCAGCAGTTTACTAGCGGGGGGTCCTCTACCAGACGAGCAGTACTTC.

V and J are TRBV10-3 and TRBJ2-6; D possibly corresponds to TRBD1 (6 bases). V was clipped by 2 bases and J by 0 bases, with 14 bases between them. CDR3 size: 18 residues. The germline CDR1 and CDR2 sequences are ENHRY and SYGVKD. This CDR3 is CAISEGQGRRSGANVLTF. The CDR3 nucleotides are TGTGCCATCAGTGAGGGGCAGGGGCGACGCTCTGGGGCCAACGTCCTGACTTTC.

The chain uses TRBV19 and TRBJ1-1, with unresolved D. This CDR3 has 11 residues. Germline V gives CDR1 LNHDA, CDR2 SQIVND (reference sequence). Trimming removed 4 bases from V and 1 base from J, with 1 base in between. The CDR3 here is CASSKNTEAFF. In DNA form, the CDR3 reads TGTGCCAGTAGTAAGAACACTGAAGCTTTCTTT.

V and J are TRBV5-1 and TRBJ1-2; D not certain. CDR1 and CDR2 from the germline V gene are SGHRS and YFSETQ. The CDR3 extends over 13 amino acids. Trimming removed 4 bases from V and 3 bases from J, with 10 bases in between. CDR3 amino acids: CASSIGRDYGYTF. DNA for the CDR3: TGCGCCAGCAGCATTGGGAGGGACTATGGCTACACCTTC.

Many counts were recorded for this clone. The V call is TRBV7-9, the J call TRBJ2-3, with D unclear. CDR1 and CDR2 (germline): SEHNR, FQNEAQ (reference sequence). The CDR3 length is 13 residues. Trimming left V 1 base short and J 1 base short, with 3 bases between. The CDR3 nucleotides are TGTGCCAGCAGCTTAGAGGGCACAGATACGCAGTATTTT. Protein sequence: CASSLEGTDTQYF.

This clone was recorded a few times. The V gene is TRBV7-6, the J gene TRBJ1-6; TRBD1 is a possible D gene (5 bases). This CDR3 spans 15 amino acids. Germline lookup yields CDR1 SGHVS and CDR2 FNYEAQ. With 5 bases removed from V and 9 bases from J, the gap between germline ends came to 17 bases. This CDR3 reads CASSPLEGLGSPLHF. The CDR3 DNA sequence: TGTGCCAGCAGCCCACTAGAGGGGCTGGGTTCACCCCTCCACTTT.

This clone was found a few times. This rearrangement joins TRBV5-4 to TRBJ2-7; the D gene could be TRBD1 or TRBD2 (7 bases each). Per germline, CDR1 SGHNT and CDR2 YYREEE (reference sequence). CDR3 length equals 14 residues. Trimming shortened V by 0 bases and J by 6 bases, and 13 bases separated the two germline ends. CDR3 nucleotide sequence: TGTGCCAGCAGCTTGGCCAGGGGGGAGGGCGAGCAGTACTTC. As protein: CASSLARGEGEQYF. The variable domain in full, with the rest retrieved from reference TRBV5-4 and TRBJ2-7, is ETGVTQSPTHLIKTRGQQVTLRCSSQSGHNTVSWYQQALGQGPQFIFQYYREEENGRGNFPPRFSGLQFPNYSSELNVNALELDDSALYLCASSLARGEGEQYFGPGTRLTVT.

This rearrangement joins TRBV28 to TRBJ1-4; TRBD1 aligns across 8 bases. V lost 8 bases, J lost 0 bases, and 2 bases stayed unmatched. Germline V gene lookup returns CDR1 MDHEN and CDR2 SYDVKM. The CDR3 runs to 14 residues. The CDR3 nucleotides are TGTGCCAGCTCCAGGGGGCCAACTAATGAAAAACTGTTTTTT. It codes for CASSRGPTNEKLFF.

This clone was seen more than once but under ten times. J is TRBJ1-6 and V is TRBV7-9; 9 nucleotides agree with TRBD1. This CDR3 spans 15 amino acids. V dropped 4 bases and J dropped 7; count of bases not matched to a gene: 5. Germline CDR1 is SEHNR and CDR2 is FQNEAQ (reference sequence). The CDR3 sequence is CASSSRQGGNSPLHF. In nucleotides, the CDR3 is TGTGCCAGCAGCTCACGACAGGGGGGCAATTCACCCCTCCACTTT.

This clone was seen more than once but under ten times. The rearrangement uses TRBV2 and TRBJ2-3; 11 positions agree with TRBD1. The CDR3 runs 14 residues. V lost 6 bases and J lost 4; bases outside the gene matches: 3. Germline CDR1 is SNHLY and CDR2 is FYNNEI. The CDR3 DNA reads as TGTGCCAGCAGGAGGACAGGGGGCGCAGATACGCAGTATTTT. It encodes CASRRTGGADTQYF.

The J gene is TRBJ2-7, the V gene TRBV5-1, with unresolved D. The CDR3 has 13 amino acids. V dropped 3 bases and J dropped 0 bases, with 7 bases sitting between them. Germline V gives CDR1 SGHRS, CDR2 YFSETQ. The CDR3 sequence: CASSSSSSYEQYF. In DNA, the CDR3 is TGCGCCAGCAGCTCCAGCAGCTCCTACGAGCAGTACTTC.

This clone was picked up a small number of times. The chain couples TRBV6-5 to TRBJ2-1; 7 nucleotides agree with TRBD2. The CDR3 covers 15 residues. Per germline, CDR1 MNHEY and CDR2 SVGAGI. J was trimmed by 9 bases and V by 5 bases; bases with no gene match: 13. The CDR3 bases are TGTGCCAGCAGTCCCCGGCGGGGGACTCGCATTGAGCAGTTCTTC. Protein: CASSPRRGTRIEQFF.

In this sample, this clone turned up a few times. V gene TRBV27 combines with J gene TRBJ1-5; D gene unclear. V lost 0 bases to trimming and J lost 11 bases, with 17 bases between them. There are 15 residues in the CDR3. Germline values: CDR1 MNHEY, CDR2 SMNVEV (reference sequence). CDR3 sequence (DNA): TGTGCCAGCAGTTTATCGGGCCTCTCCGCGTTGACCCAGCATTTT. It encodes CASSLSGLSALTQHF.

The gene calls are TRBV23-1 and TRBJ1-6, with TRBD1 identical over 7 bases. TRBV23-1 is noted as an ORF with a role that remains uncertain. Trimming took 3 bases from V and 7 from J; bases not matched to a gene: 9. The CDR3 covers 16 residues. The DNA of the CDR3 is TGCGCCAGCAGTCATACAGGGGTACCCACGAATTCACCCCTCCACTTT. Translation gives CASSHTGVPTNSPLHF.

The gene calls are TRBV29-1 and TRBJ2-6; 9 bases fit TRBD1. Germline-derived CDR1 and CDR2 are SQVTM and ANQGSEA. The CDR3 runs to 18 residues. The V segment lost 7 bases and the J segment 1 base; nucleotides outside the gene matches: 14. Here the CDR3 reads CSALTTGGNFSGANVLTF. The CDR3 region has the DNA TGCAGCGCCCTGACGACAGGGGGGAATTTTTCTGGGGCCAACGTCCTGACTTTC. The full variable domain, rest sourced from reference TRBV29-1 and TRBJ2-6, is SAVISQKPSRDICQRGTSLTIQCQVDSQVTMMFWYRQQPGQSLTLIATANQGSEATYESGFVIDKFPISRPNLTFSTLTVSNMSPEDSSIYLCSALTTGGNFSGANVLTFGAGSRLTVL.

This clone was recorded a few times. The rearrangement uses TRBV13 and TRBJ1-6; TRBD1 matches 7 bases. The CDR3 has 16 amino acids. Germline CDR1 is PRHDT and CDR2 is FYEKMQ (reference sequence). V lost 2 bases, J lost 6 bases, and 7 bases stayed unmatched. The CDR3 protein is CASSLTRDSLNSPLHF. CDR3 bases: TGTGCCAGCAGCTTAACCCGGGACAGCCTTAATTCACCCCTCCACTTT. Full variable domain (remainder filled in from reference TRBV13 and TRBJ1-6): AAGVIQSPRHLIKEKRETATLKCYPIPRHDTVYWYQQGPGQDPQFLISFYEKMQSDKGSIPDRFSAQQFSDYHSELNMSSLELGDSALYFCASSLTRDSLNSPLHFGNGTRLTVT.

This clone was seen only a few times. The chain couples TRBV6-1 to TRBJ1-3; no clear D. The CDR3 is made up of 16 amino acids. Germline CDR1 and CDR2: MNHNS and SASEGT. V was shortened by 4 bases and J by 4 bases, with 17 bases between the two germline ends. The CDR3: CASSARNLLAGNTIYF. CDR3 nucleotide sequence: TGTGCCAGCAGTGCTAGGAACCTCCTGGCCGGAAACACCATATATTTT.

The chain uses TRBV29-1 and TRBJ2-3, with 11 positions matching TRBD2. Trimming took 2 bases from V and 8 from J; bases not matched to a gene: 9. Germline-derived CDR1 and CDR2 are SQVTM and ANQGSEA. CDR3 size: 15 residues. CDR3 DNA: TGCAGCGTTGAAAGGTCTAGCGGGGGGCACGGTACGCAGTATTTT. Its protein product is CSVERSSGGHGTQYF.

This chain joins TRBV7-9 and TRBJ2-7; no reliable D call. V dropped 7 bases and J dropped 3 bases, with 22 bases sitting between them. CDR3 length: 16 amino acids. CDR1 SEHNR and CDR2 FQNEAQ come from the germline V gene (reference sequence). CDR3 in DNA: TGTGCCAGCACCTCAGACCGGCCCCAGTGGCGCTACGAGCAGTACTTC. Translation gives CASTSDRPQWRYEQYF.

The chain carries TRBV28 and TRBJ1-3, with no clear D. The CDR3 is 12 amino acids. Germline V gene sequence: CDR1 MDHEN, CDR2 SYDVKM. The V end was cut by 6 bases, the J end by 8 bases, with 11 bases between. The CDR3 bases are TGTGCCAGCAGAAATAGGTTGGACACCATATATTTT. This sequence encodes CASRNRLDTIYF.

The genes are TRBV25-1 and TRBJ1-2, with 12 bases lining up with TRBD1. After removal of 5 bases from V and 8 bases from J, the junction contained 6 bases not matched to a gene. The germline V gene has CDR1 MGHDK and CDR2 SYGVNS. The CDR3 is 14 amino acids. The DNA for the CDR3 is TGTGCCAGCAGTCCGGGACAGGGGGCGGGCGGCTACACCTTC. Protein: CASSPGQGAGGYTF.

The genes are TRBV10-3 and TRBJ1-3; D not certain. Germline assignment: CDR1 ENHRY and CDR2 SYGVKD. The V and J ends lost 7 bases and 0 bases respectively, with 10 bases between them. The CDR3 totals 14 residues. This chain's CDR3 is CAIMPLSSGNTIYF. The CDR3 nucleotides are TGTGCCATCATGCCGCTTAGCTCTGGAAACACCATATATTTT.

The chain uses TRBV10-3 and TRBJ2-6, with TRBD1 matching over 11 bases. The CDR3 runs to 19 residues. Trimming removed 4 bases from V and 3 bases from J; junction bases left unmatched: 11. CDR1 is ENHRY and CDR2 is SYGVKD in the germline V gene. The CDR3 bases are TGTGCCATCAGTGCAGGGGAAGGACAGGGGGCAGGTGGGGCCAACGTCCTGACTTTC. This gives the protein CAISAGEGQGAGGANVLTF.

The rearrangement joins TRBV7-9 to TRBJ1-6; the match to TRBD1 covers 7 bases. The V gene end was trimmed by 2 bases and the J gene end by 8 bases; junction bases not matched to a gene: 12. Germline V gene sequence: CDR1 SEHNR, CDR2 FQNEAQ (reference sequence). This CDR3 contains 17 residues. CDR3 DNA: TGTGCCAGCAGCTTATCGGCAGGGGGAAGTGGTGATTCACCCCTCCACTTT. This sequence encodes CASSLSAGGSGDSPLHF.